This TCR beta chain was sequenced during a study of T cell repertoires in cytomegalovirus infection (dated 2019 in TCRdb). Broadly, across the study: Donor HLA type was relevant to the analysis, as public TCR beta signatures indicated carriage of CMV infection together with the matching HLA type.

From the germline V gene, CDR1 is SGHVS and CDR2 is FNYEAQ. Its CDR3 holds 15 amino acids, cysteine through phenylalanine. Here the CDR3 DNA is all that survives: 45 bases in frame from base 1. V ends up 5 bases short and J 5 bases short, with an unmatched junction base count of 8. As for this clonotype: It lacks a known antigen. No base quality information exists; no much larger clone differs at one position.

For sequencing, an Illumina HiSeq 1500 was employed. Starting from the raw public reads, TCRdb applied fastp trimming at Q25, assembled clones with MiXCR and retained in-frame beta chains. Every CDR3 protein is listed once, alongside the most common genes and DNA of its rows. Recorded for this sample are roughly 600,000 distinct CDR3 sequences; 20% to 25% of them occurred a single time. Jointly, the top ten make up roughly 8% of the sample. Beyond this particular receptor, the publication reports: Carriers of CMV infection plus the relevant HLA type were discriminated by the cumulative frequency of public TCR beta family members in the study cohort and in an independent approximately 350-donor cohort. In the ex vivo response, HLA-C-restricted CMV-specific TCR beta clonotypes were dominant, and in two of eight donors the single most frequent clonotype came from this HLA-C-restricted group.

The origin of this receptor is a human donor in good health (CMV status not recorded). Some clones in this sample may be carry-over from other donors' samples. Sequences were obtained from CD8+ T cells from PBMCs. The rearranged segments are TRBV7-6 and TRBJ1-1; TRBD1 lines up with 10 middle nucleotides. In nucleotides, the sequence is TGTGCCAGCAGCCCTGAGACAGGGGGCAAAACTGAAGCTTTCTTT. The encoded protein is CASSPETGGKTEAFF. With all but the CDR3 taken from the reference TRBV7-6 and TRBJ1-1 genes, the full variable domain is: GAGVSQSPRYKVTKRGQDVALRCDPISGHVSLYWYRQALGQGPEFLTYFNYEAQQDKSGLPNDRFSAERPEGSISTLTIQRTEQRDSAMYRCASSPETGGKTEAFFGQGTRLTVV.